This T cell receptor (beta chain) was captured by sequencing in a study of cytomegalovirus exposure and HLA in healthy donors. Study results and limitations: For TCR beta chains, V- and J-gene trimming was later linked to a missense DCLRE1C variant.

CDR1 is SGDLS and CDR2 is YYNGEE in the germline V gene. Trimming stripped 0 bases from V and 2 bases from J, with 10 bases between. CDR3 length equals 15 residues. It was with 60 Vbeta and 13 Jbeta primers that the PCR ran. Assay used: immunoSEQ multiplex PCR; TCRdb lists only in-frame clones, some missing. The profile shows 200,000 to 250,000 clones, 85% to 90% of them singletons. Of note for this clone: Its antigen remains unknown.

Sequencing used PBMCs. The TCR sequence derives from a human donor in good health. The V and J genes are TRBV9 and TRBJ2-3; D not resolved. The chain's CDR3 is CASSVVSRLTDTQYF. The CDR3 nucleotides read TGTGCCAGCAGCGTAGTATCCAGGCTCACAGATACGCAGTATTTT.